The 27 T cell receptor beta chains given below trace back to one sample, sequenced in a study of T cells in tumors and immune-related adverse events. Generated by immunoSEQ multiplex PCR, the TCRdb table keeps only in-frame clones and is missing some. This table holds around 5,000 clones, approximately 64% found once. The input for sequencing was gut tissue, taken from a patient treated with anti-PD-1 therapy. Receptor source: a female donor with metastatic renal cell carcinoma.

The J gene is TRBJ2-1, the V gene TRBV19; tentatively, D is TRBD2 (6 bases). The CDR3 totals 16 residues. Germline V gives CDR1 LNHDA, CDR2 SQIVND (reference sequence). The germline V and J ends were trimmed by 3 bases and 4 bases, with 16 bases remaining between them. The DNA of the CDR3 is TGTGCCAGTAGTATTGGAGGGAACCCGGGGTACAATGAGCAGTTCTTC. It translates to CASSIGGNPGYNEQFF. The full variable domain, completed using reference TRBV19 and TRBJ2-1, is DGGITQSPKYLFRKEGQNVTLSCEQNLNHDAMYWYRQDPGQGLRLIYYSQIVNDFQKGDIAEGYSVSREKKESFPLTVTSAQKNPTAFYLCASSIGGNPGYNEQFFGPGTRLTVL.

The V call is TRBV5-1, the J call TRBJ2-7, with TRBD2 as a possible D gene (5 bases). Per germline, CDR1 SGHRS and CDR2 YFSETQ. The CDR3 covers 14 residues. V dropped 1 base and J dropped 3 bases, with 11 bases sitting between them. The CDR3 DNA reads TGCGCCAGCAGCTTGTATGTAGGGAGCTACGAGCAGTACTTC. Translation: CASSLYVGSYEQYF.

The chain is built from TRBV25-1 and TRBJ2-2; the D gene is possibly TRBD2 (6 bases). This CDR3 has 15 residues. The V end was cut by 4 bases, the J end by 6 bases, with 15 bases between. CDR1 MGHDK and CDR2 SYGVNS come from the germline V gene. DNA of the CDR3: TGTGCCAGCAGTGGATTAGCGACGGGGGCCGGGGAGCTGTTTTTT. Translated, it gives CASSGLATGAGELFF.

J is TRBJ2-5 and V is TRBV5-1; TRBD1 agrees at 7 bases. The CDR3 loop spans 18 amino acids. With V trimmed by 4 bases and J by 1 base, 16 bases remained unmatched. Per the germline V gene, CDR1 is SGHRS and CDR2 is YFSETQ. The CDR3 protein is CASSLSTSNRGTQETQYF. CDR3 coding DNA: TGCGCCAGCAGCCTTAGTACCTCAAACAGGGGCACCCAAGAGACCCAGTACTTC.

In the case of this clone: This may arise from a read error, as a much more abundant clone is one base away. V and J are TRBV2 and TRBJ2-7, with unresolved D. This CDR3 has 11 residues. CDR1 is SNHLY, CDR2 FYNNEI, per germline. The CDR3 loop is CVSRSLYEQYF. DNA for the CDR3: TGTGTCAGCAGGTCCCTCTACGAGCAGTACTTC. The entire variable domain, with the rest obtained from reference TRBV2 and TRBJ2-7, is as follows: EPEVTQTPSHQVTQMGQEVILRCVPISNHLYFYWYRQILGQKVEFLVSFYNNEISEKSEIFDDQFSVERPDGSNFTLKIRSTKLEDSAMYFCVSRSLYEQYFGPGTRLTVT.

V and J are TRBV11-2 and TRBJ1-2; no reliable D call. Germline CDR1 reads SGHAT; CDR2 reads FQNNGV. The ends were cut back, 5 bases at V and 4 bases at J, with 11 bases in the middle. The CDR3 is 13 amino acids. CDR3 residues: CASSLGGSYGYTF. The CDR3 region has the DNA TGTGCCAGCAGCCTAGGAGGGTCCTATGGCTACACCTTC.

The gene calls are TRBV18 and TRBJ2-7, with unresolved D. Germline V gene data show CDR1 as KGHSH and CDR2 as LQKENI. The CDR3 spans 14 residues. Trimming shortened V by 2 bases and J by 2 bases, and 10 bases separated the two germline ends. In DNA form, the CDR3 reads TGTGCCAGCTCACCATCGACCAACACCTACGAGCAGTACTTC. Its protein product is CASSPSTNTYEQYF.

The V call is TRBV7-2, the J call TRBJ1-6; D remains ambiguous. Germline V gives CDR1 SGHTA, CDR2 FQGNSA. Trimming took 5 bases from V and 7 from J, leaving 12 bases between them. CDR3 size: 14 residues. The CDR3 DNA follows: TGTGCCAGCAGCCCAGGATCGGGAAATTCACCCCTCCACTTT. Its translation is CASSPGSGNSPLHF.

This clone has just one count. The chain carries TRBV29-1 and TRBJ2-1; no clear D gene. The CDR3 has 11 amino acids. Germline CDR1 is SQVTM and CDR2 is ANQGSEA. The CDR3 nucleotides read TGCACTACCCCCGTATACAATGAGCAGTTCTTC. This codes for CTTPVYNEQFF.

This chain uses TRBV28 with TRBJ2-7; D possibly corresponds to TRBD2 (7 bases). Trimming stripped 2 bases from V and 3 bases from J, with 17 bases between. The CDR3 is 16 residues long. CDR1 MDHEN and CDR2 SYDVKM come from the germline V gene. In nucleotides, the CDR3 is TGTGCCAGCAGTTTAACTCAGGGAGGGGGATACTACGAGCAGTACTTC. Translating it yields CASSLTQGGGYYEQYF. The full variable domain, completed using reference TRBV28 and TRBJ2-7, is DVKVTQSSRYLVKRTGEKVFLECVQDMDHENMFWYRQDPGLGLRLIYFSYDVKMKEKGDIPEGYSVSREKKERFSLILESASTNQTSMYLCASSLTQGGGYYEQYFGPGTRLTVT.

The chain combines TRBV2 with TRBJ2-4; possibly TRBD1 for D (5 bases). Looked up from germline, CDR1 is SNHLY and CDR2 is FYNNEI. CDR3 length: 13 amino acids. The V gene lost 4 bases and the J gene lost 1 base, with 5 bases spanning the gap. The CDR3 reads CASSGQAKNIQYF. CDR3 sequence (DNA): TGTGCCAGCAGTGGACAGGCCAAAAACATTCAGTACTTC.

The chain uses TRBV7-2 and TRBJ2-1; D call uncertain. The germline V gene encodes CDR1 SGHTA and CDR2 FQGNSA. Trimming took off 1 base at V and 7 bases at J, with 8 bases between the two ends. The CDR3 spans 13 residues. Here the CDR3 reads CASSLGWRNEQFF. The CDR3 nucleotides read TGTGCCAGCAGCTTAGGGTGGCGGAATGAGCAGTTCTTC. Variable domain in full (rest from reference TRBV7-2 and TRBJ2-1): GAGVSQSPSNKVTEKGKDVELRCDPISGHTALYWYRQSLGQGLEFLIYFQGNSAPDKSGLPSDRFSAERTGGSVSTLTIQRTQQEDSAVYLCASSLGWRNEQFFGPGTRLTVL.

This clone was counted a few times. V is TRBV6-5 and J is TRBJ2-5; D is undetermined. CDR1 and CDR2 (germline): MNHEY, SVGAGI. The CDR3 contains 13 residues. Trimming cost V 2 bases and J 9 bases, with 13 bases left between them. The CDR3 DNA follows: TGTGCCAGCAGTTACCTCTCACCTTGGGCCCAGTACTTC. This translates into CASSYLSPWAQYF.

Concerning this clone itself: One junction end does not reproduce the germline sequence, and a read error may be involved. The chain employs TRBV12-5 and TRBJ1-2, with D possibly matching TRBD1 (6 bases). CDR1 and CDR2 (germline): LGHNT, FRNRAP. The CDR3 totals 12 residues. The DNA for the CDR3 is TGTGCTAGTGGTTTGCCCATCACCGGACAGAACTTC. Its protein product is CASGLPITGQNF.

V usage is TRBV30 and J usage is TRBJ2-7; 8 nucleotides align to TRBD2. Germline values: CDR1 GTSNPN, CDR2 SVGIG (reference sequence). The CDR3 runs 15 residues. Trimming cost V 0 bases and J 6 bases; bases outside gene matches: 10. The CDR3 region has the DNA TGTGCCTGGAGTGTACCTCTAAACGGGAGGGTCGAGCAGTACTTC. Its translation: CAWSVPLNGRVEQYF.

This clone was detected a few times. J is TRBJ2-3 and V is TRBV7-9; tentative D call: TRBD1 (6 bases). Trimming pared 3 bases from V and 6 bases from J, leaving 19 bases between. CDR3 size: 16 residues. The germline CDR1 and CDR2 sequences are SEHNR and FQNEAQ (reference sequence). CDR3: CASSLGLGASRDTQYF. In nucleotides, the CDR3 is TGTGCCAGCAGCTTGGGGTTGGGGGCCTCCAGGGATACGCAGTATTTT. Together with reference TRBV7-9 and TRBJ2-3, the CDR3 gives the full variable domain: DTGVSQNPRHKITKRGQNVTFRCDPISEHNRLYWYRQTLGQGPEFLTYFQNEAQLEKSRLLSDRFSAERPKGSFSTLEIQRTEQGDSAMYLCASSLGLGASRDTQYFGPGTRLTVL.

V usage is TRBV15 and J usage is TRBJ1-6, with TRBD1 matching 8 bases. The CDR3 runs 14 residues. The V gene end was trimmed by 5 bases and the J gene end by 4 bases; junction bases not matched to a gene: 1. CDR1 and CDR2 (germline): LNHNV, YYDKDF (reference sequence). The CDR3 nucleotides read TGTGCCACCAGCCGACAGGGGTATAATTCACCCCTCCACTTT. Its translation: CATSRQGYNSPLHF.

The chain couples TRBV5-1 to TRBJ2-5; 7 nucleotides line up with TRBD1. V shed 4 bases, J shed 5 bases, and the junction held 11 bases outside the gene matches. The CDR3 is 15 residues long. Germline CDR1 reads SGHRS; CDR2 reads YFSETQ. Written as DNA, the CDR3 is TGCGCCAGCAGCAACGGACAGGCCGTAACGGAGACCCAGTACTTC. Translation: CASSNGQAVTETQYF.

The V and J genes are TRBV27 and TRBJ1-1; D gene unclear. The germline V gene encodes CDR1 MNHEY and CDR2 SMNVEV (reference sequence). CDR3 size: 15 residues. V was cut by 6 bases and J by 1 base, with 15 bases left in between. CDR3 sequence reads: CASRSARVPNTEAFF. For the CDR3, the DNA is TGTGCCAGCAGGTCCGCCCGGGTCCCGAACACTGAAGCTTTCTTT.

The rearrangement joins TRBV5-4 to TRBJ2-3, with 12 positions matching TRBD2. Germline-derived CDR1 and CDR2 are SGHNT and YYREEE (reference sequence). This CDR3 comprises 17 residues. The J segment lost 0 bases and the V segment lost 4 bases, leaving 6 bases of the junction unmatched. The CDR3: CASSPRLAGASTDTQYF. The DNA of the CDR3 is TGTGCCAGCAGCCCGCGACTAGCGGGGGCTAGCACAGATACGCAGTATTTT.

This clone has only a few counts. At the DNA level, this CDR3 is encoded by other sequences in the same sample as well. CDR3 nucleotide sequence: TGTGCCAGCAGTTCAGGTTACGAGCAGTACTTC. Protein product: CASSSGYEQYF. The chain has TRBV27 and TRBJ2-7; D unclear. V was cut by 4 bases and J by 4 bases, with 5 bases left in between. Germline CDR1 reads MNHEY; CDR2 reads SMNVEV (reference sequence). The CDR3 spans 11 residues.

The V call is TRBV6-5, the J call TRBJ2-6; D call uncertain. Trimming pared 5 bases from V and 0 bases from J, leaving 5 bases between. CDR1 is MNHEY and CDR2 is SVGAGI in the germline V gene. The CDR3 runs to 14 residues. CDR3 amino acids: CASSDDSGANVLTF. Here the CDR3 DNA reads TGTGCCAGCAGTGACGACTCTGGGGCCAACGTCCTGACTTTC.

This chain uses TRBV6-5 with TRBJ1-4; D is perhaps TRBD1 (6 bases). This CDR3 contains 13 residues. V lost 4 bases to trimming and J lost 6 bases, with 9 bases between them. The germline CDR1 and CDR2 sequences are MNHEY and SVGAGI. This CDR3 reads CASSWAGDEKLFF. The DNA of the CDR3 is TGTGCCAGCAGTTGGGCAGGGGATGAAAAACTGTTTTTT.

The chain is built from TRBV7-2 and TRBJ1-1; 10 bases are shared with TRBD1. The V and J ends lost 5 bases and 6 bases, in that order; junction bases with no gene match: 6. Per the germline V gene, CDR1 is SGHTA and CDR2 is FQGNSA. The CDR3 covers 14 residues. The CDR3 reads CASSPQGTGAEAFF. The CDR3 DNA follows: TGTGCCAGCAGCCCTCAAGGGACAGGGGCTGAAGCTTTCTTT.

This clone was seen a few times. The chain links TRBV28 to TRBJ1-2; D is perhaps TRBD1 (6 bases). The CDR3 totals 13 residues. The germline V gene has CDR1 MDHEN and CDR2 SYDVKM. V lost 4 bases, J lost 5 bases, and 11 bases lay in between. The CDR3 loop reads CASSSRGQYGYTF. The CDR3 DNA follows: TGTGCCAGCAGTTCCCGGGGGCAATATGGCTACACCTTC.

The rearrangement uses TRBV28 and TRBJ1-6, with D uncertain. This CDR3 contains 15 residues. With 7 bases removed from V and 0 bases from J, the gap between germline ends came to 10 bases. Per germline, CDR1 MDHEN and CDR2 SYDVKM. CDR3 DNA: TGTGCCAGCAACCCGAGGAGCTCCTATAATTCACCCCTCCACTTT. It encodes CASNPRSSYNSPLHF.

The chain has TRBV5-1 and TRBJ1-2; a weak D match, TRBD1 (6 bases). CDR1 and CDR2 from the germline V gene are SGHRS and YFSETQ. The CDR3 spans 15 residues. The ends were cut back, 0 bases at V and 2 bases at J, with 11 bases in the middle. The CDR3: CASSLEAGANYGYTF. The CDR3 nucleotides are TGCGCCAGCAGCTTGGAGGCGGGGGCGAACTATGGCTACACCTTC.